One sample yielded the 18 T cell receptor beta chains listed below, sequenced in a study of metastatic and nonmetastatic thyroid tumors. TCRdb redid the clone calls on the PCR reads using MiXCR. The table lists approximately 28,000 clones, about 15% of them singletons, with around 16% in the top ten. Among the patients, none had received any treatment before thyroid surgery. Specimen: blood. The receptors were gathered from a male donor with papillary thyroid cancer or a benign thyroid nodule (not recorded which). Some clones in this sample may be carry-over from other donors' samples.

This clone was seen ten or more times. This CDR3 reads CASSDYTYEQYF. The CDR3 region has the DNA TGTGCCAGCAGTGACTACACCTACGAGCAGTACTTC. The V and J genes are TRBV2 and TRBJ2-7; no definite D call. The CDR3 spans 12 residues. Per the germline V gene, CDR1 is SNHLY and CDR2 is FYNNEI. V lost 3 bases, J lost 2 bases, and 5 bases lay in between.

This clone was seen many times. The chain employs TRBV19 and TRBJ1-4, with 7 bases fitting TRBD1. The V gene's germline CDR1 is LNHDA and CDR2 SQIVND (reference sequence). The V and J ends lost 3 bases and 7 bases, in that order; junction bases with no gene match: 17. The CDR3 consists of 18 residues. The CDR3 region has the DNA TGTGCCAGTAGTATCCGGGTTGTAGGTCGGACAGGCGGTGAAAAACTGTTTTTT. This encodes CASSIRVVGRTGGEKLFF.

This clone came up many times. The chain uses TRBV27 and TRBJ2-3; no reliable D call. The germline gives CDR1 MNHEY, CDR2 SMNVEV (reference sequence). This CDR3 spans 12 amino acids. V shed 5 bases and J shed 6 bases, with 9 bases lying between them. The CDR3 bases are TGTGCCAGCAGTCCTCTCGGCGATACGCAGTATTTT. Translation gives CASSPLGDTQYF.

By sample fraction, this clone is medium-sized. This rearrangement joins TRBV4-2 to TRBJ1-4; D gene uncertain. Germline V lookup: CDR1 LGHNA, CDR2 YNFKEQ. The CDR3 loop spans 12 amino acids. The V and J ends lost 1 base and 8 bases respectively, with 5 bases between them. In DNA, the CDR3 is TGTGCCAGCAGCCAAGCTGACGAAAAACTGTTTTTT. Its protein product is CASSQADEKLFF.

This clone appeared many times. The CDR3, as DNA: TGTGCCAGCAGTACCACGAGGGGCAGTAGGGAGACCCAGTACTTC. This translates into CASSTTRGSRETQYF. The chain joins TRBV6-1 to TRBJ2-5; D is perhaps TRBD1 or TRBD2 (5 bases each). Germline values: CDR1 MNHNS, CDR2 SASEGT. The V and J ends lost 5 bases and 5 bases respectively, with 18 bases between them. This CDR3 is 15 amino acids long.

This clone was counted many times. The CDR3, as DNA: TGCGCCAGCAGCACGATCCCCGGGGAGCTGTTTTTT. The encoded protein is CASSTIPGELFF. The chain employs TRBV5-1 and TRBJ2-2; D unclear. With 4 bases removed from V and 6 bases from J, the gap between germline ends came to 7 bases. Germline values: CDR1 SGHRS, CDR2 YFSETQ. The CDR3 covers 12 residues.

By share of the sample, this clone is medium-sized. The rearrangement joins TRBV5-1 to TRBJ2-1; TRBD2 might be the D (5 bases). V lost 2 bases and J lost 6, with 9 bases in between. The CDR3 has 13 residues. Germline values: CDR1 SGHRS, CDR2 YFSETQ. The CDR3: CASSLGGINEQFF. The CDR3 nucleotides are TGCGCCAGCAGCTTAGGAGGAATCAATGAGCAGTTCTTC.

In the case of this clone: One end of the junction varies from germline; a read error may be responsible. The chain is built from TRBV6-1 and TRBJ1-5; weak D call: TRBD1 (6 bases). The CDR3 has 13 residues. Germline values: CDR1 MNHNS, CDR2 SASEGT. DNA for the CDR3: TGTGCCAGCACCCCCAGGGGCCGTCAGCACCAGCATTTT. Its protein is CASTPRGRQHQHF.

In this sample, this clone turned up many times. The chain couples TRBV25-1 to TRBJ2-7, with D perhaps TRBD1 or TRBD2 (5 bases each). The V and J ends lost 3 bases and 2 bases respectively, with 14 bases between them. Germline V gene sequence: CDR1 MGHDK, CDR2 SYGVNS. The length of the CDR3 is 15 residues. The CDR3 here is CASSDPGDGPYEQYF. In DNA, the CDR3 is TGTGCCAGCAGTGATCCCGGGGACGGACCCTACGAGCAGTACTTC.

This clone was detected ten times or more. The V gene is TRBV7-9, the J gene TRBJ1-1, with 7 positions matching TRBD1. Germline CDR1 reads SEHNR; CDR2 reads FQNEAQ (reference sequence). The CDR3 loop spans 12 amino acids. V lost 5 bases to trimming and J lost 6 bases; unmatched junction nucleotides: 3. CDR3 nucleotide sequence: TGTGCCAGCAGCCCAGGGACAGCTGAAGCTTTCTTT. It encodes CASSPGTAEAFF.

The chain uses TRBV27 and TRBJ1-1; perhaps TRBD1 as D (5 bases). This CDR3 is built from 14 residues. V gave up 4 bases and J gave up 4 bases, with 13 bases separating them. The V gene's germline CDR1 is MNHEY and CDR2 SMNVEV (reference sequence). Here the CDR3 reads CASSSGTGGTEAFF. CDR3 in DNA: TGTGCCAGCAGTTCAGGGACCGGGGGCACTGAAGCTTTCTTT.

This chain joins TRBV30 and TRBJ1-2; possibly TRBD1 for D (5 bases). V gave up 5 bases and J gave up 5 bases, with 18 bases separating them. The germline gives CDR1 GTSNPN, CDR2 SVGIG (reference sequence). This CDR3 contains 14 residues. This CDR3 reads CAWDPFGTAYGYTF. The DNA of the CDR3 is TGTGCCTGGGACCCGTTCGGGACGGCTTATGGCTACACCTTC.

This clone was counted many times. The genes are TRBV29-1 and TRBJ2-7, with TRBD1 matching over 7 bases. This CDR3 comprises 14 residues. Germline CDR1 reads SQVTM; CDR2 reads ANQGSEA. V shed 2 bases, J shed 5 bases, and the junction held 9 bases outside the gene matches. Here the CDR3 reads CSVEKGTVTNEQYF. The CDR3, as DNA: TGCAGCGTTGAAAAGGGGACAGTGACGAACGAGCAGTACTTC.

There are many counts of this clone. The J gene is TRBJ2-1, the V gene TRBV11-3, with 9 nucleotides matching TRBD2. With 5 bases clipped from V and 8 bases from J, the junction kept 7 bases outside the gene matches. This CDR3 contains 14 residues. Germline V gives CDR1 SGHNT, CDR2 YENEEA. The CDR3 DNA is TGTGCCAGCAGCCCTATGACTAGCGGCGATGAGCAGTTCTTC. Protein product: CASSPMTSGDEQFF.

The sample holds many counts of this clone. CDR3 DNA: TGTGCCAGTAGTGTCACCGGGACAGGGGGCGCCGATGGCTACACCTTC. It is translated as CASSVTGTGGADGYTF. The chain uses TRBV19 and TRBJ1-2; 12 bases line up with TRBD1. V lost 5 bases and J lost 6; bases outside the gene matches: 10. The V gene's germline CDR1 is LNHDA and CDR2 SQIVND (reference sequence). This CDR3 is 16 amino acids long.

This clone is medium-sized (0.01 to 0.1%) in the sample. This chain links TRBV6-2 or TRBV6-3 with TRBJ2-7; D gene ambiguous. CDR3 size: 11 residues. Trimming pared 6 bases from V and 1 base from J, leaving 4 bases between. Germline V gene data show CDR1 as MNHEY and CDR2 as SVGEGT. This chain's CDR3 is CASSHSYEQYF. The CDR3 DNA is TGTGCCAGCAGCCATTCCTACGAGCAGTACTTC.

This clone was recorded a few times. This chain connects TRBV5-4 to TRBJ1-2; 9 nucleotides align to TRBD1. In germline, CDR1 is SGHNT, CDR2 YYREEE (reference sequence). J was trimmed by 6 bases and V by 2 bases; bases with no gene match: 8. The CDR3 extends over 15 amino acids. CDR3 nucleotide sequence: TGTGCCAGCAGCTTACCGTCCGGGACAGGGAATGGCTACACCTTC. This sequence encodes CASSLPSGTGNGYTF. The full variable domain, its missing parts supplied by reference TRBV5-4 and TRBJ1-2, is ETGVTQSPTHLIKTRGQQVTLRCSSQSGHNTVSWYQQALGQGPQFIFQYYREEENGRGNFPPRFSGLQFPNYSSELNVNALELDDSALYLCASSLPSGTGNGYTFGSGTRLTVV.

V and J are TRBV30 and TRBJ2-1; weak D call: TRBD1 (6 bases). This CDR3 has 16 residues. V gave up 5 bases and J gave up 1 base, with 18 bases separating them. Germline V gene lookup returns CDR1 GTSNPN and CDR2 SVGIG (reference sequence). For the CDR3, the DNA is TGTGCCTGGCAAGGGGGTCGGGGAGTGTCCTACAATGAGCAGTTCTTC. Translating it yields CAWQGGRGVSYNEQFF.